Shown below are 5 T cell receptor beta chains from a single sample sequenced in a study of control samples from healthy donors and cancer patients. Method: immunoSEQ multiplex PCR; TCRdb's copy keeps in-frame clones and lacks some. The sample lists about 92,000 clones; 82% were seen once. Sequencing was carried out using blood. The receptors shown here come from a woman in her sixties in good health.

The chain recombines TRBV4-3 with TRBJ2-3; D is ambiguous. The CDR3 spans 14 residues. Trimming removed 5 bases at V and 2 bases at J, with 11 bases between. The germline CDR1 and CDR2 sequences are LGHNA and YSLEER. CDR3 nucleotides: TGCGCCAGCAGCGAGACGGAGAACACAGATACGCAGTATTTT. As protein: CASSETENTDTQYF.

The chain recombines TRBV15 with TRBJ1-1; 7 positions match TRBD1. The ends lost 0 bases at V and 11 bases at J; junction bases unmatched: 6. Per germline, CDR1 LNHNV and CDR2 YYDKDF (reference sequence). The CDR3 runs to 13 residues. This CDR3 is CATSRDARGRAFF. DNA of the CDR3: TGTGCCACCAGCAGAGATGCGAGGGGGCGGGCTTTCTTT. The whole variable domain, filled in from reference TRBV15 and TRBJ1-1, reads DAMVIQNPRYQVTQFGKPVTLSCSQTLNHNVMYWYQQKSSQAPKLLFHYYDKDFNNEADTPDNFQSRRPNTSFCFLDIRSPGLGDTAMYLCATSRDARGRAFFGQGTRLTVV.

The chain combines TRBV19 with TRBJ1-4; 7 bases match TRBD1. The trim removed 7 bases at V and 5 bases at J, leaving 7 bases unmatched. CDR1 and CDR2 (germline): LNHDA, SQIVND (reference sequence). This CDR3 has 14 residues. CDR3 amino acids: CASTMGRGNEKLFF. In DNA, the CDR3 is TGTGCCAGTACCATGGGCAGGGGGAATGAAAAACTGTTTTTT.

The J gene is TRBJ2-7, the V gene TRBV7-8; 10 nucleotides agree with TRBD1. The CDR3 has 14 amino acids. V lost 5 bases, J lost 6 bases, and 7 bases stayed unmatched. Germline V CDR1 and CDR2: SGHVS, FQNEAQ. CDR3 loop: CASSRGGTGVEQYF. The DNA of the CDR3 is TGTGCCAGCAGCCGAGGTGGGACAGGGGTCGAGCAGTACTTC.

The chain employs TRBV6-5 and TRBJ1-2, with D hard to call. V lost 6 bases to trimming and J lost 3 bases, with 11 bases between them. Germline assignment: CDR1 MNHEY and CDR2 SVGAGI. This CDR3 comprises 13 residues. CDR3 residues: CASSGNGYYGYTF. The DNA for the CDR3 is TGTGCCAGCAGCGGTAACGGATACTATGGCTACACCTTC.